This T cell receptor beta chain was sequenced in a study of regulatory T cells in long-lasting Graves disease (dated by TCRdb to about 2021). For context, the study as a whole: Persistent Graves' disease meant more than 5 years of antithyroid drug treatment with TSH receptor autoantibodies that stayed positive. This study used TCR sequencing and RNA sequencing of peripheral blood to compare persistent Graves' disease patients against newly diagnosed Graves' disease patients. The study was conducted in China and was registered as a clinical trial. A total of roughly 35 samples underwent TCR sequencing: 13 from persistent and around 20 from newly diagnosed Graves' disease patients. On average, persistent Graves' disease patients in the clinical cohort had been on antithyroid drugs for approximately 10 years.

Library preparation employed multiplex PCR. The instrument given in TCRdb is Illumina HiSeq 4000. To build TCR beta libraries, CDR3 regions were amplified by Arm-PCR using iRepertoire HTBI primers. PCR products were gel purified before sequencing. On the authors' methods: Across samples, about 63 TRBV and roughly 15 TRBJ segments were identified and used for gene usage analysis of CDR3 amino acid clonotypes. COPE and FqMerger were used to merge the filtered high-quality paired reads into contigs. Contigs were aligned with BLAST to IMGT TRBV, TRBD and TRBJ reference genes, and CDR3 was defined per IMGT. Clonotypes above 0.1% frequency were classified as highly expanded clones. Repertoire diversity was measured by Shannon entropy, and V-J evenness by the Gini coefficient. Clonotypes shared by more than one individual were considered public. TCRdb passed the public sequencing reads through fastp at Q25 and MiXCR, retaining productive beta sequences. Each entry merges the rows of one CDR3 protein and shows their most common DNA and genes. The V and J calls were determined by TCRdb, not by the authors. This sample has about 660,000 distinct CDR3 sequences in its table, and about 32% of those were observed once. Around 42% of the sample lies in the top ten.

CDR1 SGHAT and CDR2 FQNNGV were looked up in the germline V gene. Counted from cysteine to phenylalanine, this CDR3 has 13 amino acids. The entry retains the CDR3 DNA only, 39 bases that are in frame from base 1. The junction shows trimming of 1 base on V and 5 bases on J, plus 9 bases between the germline ends. Interpreted using the paper, the time point label stands for: persistent/refractory GD, antithyroid drugs over 5 years with positive TRAb. For both TCR sequencing and RNA sequencing, RNA was extracted from PBMCs using TRIzol. The diagnosis of Graves' disease followed American Thyroid Association guidelines. Recruitment of patients was carried out at an endocrinology department in Xi'an, China. Each patient gave 7.5 to 10 milliliters of peripheral blood, collected in an EDTA anticoagulant tube. PBMCs were isolated by Ficoll Paque Plus density gradient separation without further T cell sorting. An Agilent 2100 Bioanalyzer and agarose gel were used to check RNA quality, and a NanoDrop 2000 was used to measure RNA concentration.

Summary of the overall study and its limitations: As a limitation, the authors acknowledged that the small sample size may reduce accuracy. Patients with persistent disease shared more public clonotypes (roughly 2,900) than newly diagnosed patients did (more than 900). Sequencing and analysis were restricted to the TCR beta chain. Lower TCR Shannon entropy and fewer highly expanded clones were observed in persistent Graves' disease patients than in newly diagnosed patients, which suggested clonal expansion. Peripheral blood alone was examined, since thyroid tissue, which constituted the primary lesion, could not be accessed. Persistent disease showed preferential use of TRBV28, TRBJ1-2 and TRBJ2-5, whereas newly diagnosed disease favored TRBV20-1 and TRBJ2-1.

This clonotype was seen many times. Its antigen specificity is not known. Base qualities are missing; no much larger clone stands one base away. This specimen was peripheral blood mononuclear cells (PBMCs), taken when the disease was refractory, from a patient treated with antithyroid drugs. The TCR was taken from a female donor with Graves disease. The chain is made from TRBV11-2 and TRBJ2-7; a weak D assignment points to TRBD1 (6 bases agree). The CDR3 sequence is CASSLVPGDEQYF. The sequenced DNA: TGTGCCAGCAGCTTAGTTCCAGGGGACGAGCAGTACTTC. Outside the CDR3, residues come from the reference TRBV11-2 and TRBJ2-7 proteins, so the full variable domain is: EAGVAQSPRYKIIEKRQSVAFWCNPISGHATLYWYQQILGQGPKLLIQFQNNGVVDDSQLPKDRFSAERLKGVDSTLKIQPAKLEDSAVYLCASSLVPGDEQYFGPGTRLTVT.